The 10 T cell receptor beta chains listed next were all sequenced from one sample in a study of T cells in Graves' hyperthyroidism and ophthalmopathy. Amplified TCR beta CDR3 regions derived from RNA transcripts. HTBI primers drove first-round RT-PCR of the TCR CDR3. MiXCR, applied by TCRdb to the multiplex PCR reads, yields one record per CDR3 protein. This sample has approximately 870,000 distinct CDR3 sequences, with 35% to 45% found just once. Sequencing input: blood. These TCRs come from a man aged 18 to 29 with Graves' hyperthyroidism.

This chain uses TRBV12-3 or TRBV12-4 with TRBJ1-2, with a weak D call TRBD1 (5 bases). The CDR3 covers 13 residues. Trimming took 8 bases from V and 8 from J, leaving 18 bases between them. The CDR3 DNA sequence: TGTGCCAGCGACCGACTAGGGGCGGACGGCTACACCTTC. It codes for CASDRLGADGYTF.

The V and J genes are TRBV5-4 and TRBJ2-5; TRBD2 matches 10 bases. Trimming cost V 6 bases and J 5 bases; bases outside gene matches: 7. The V gene's germline CDR1 is SGHNT and CDR2 YYREEE (reference sequence). The CDR3 has 14 amino acids. The CDR3 reads CASKDSGRFETQYF. CDR3 bases: TGTGCCAGCAAGGATAGCGGGAGGTTTGAGACCCAGTACTTC.

In its sample, this clonotype was seen many times. This sequence joins TRBV7-2 and TRBJ2-7; D not certain. The germline V gene has CDR1 SGHTA and CDR2 FQGNSA. The CDR3 length is 13 residues. Trimming took off 5 bases at V and 2 bases at J, with 10 bases between the two ends. The CDR3 DNA reads as TGTGCCAGCAGCATCGACGGAACCTACGAGCAGTACTTC. This codes for CASSIDGTYEQYF.

This chain joins TRBV10-3 and TRBJ2-7; TRBD1 might be the D (6 bases). The ends were cut back, 0 bases at V and 6 bases at J, with 15 bases in the middle. The germline V gene has CDR1 ENHRY and CDR2 SYGVKD. CDR3 size: 15 residues. CDR3 sequence (DNA): TGTGCCATCAGTGAGTCGTTTGGGGGCATAGTCGAGCAGTACTTC. Translated: CAISESFGGIVEQYF.

This clonotype was found many times. For the CDR3, the DNA is TGTGCCAGCAGCGTCGGGGCAGGGAGTTACGAGCAGTACTTC. Amino acids: CASSVGAGSYEQYF. The chain couples TRBV11-2 to TRBJ2-7, with D perhaps being TRBD1 or TRBD2 (5 bases each). Deletions cut 5 bases from V and 4 bases from J, with 15 bases between. This CDR3 is 14 amino acids long. The V gene's germline CDR1 is SGHAT and CDR2 FQNNGV.

This clonotype was seen ten or more times. The chain is built from TRBV11-3 and TRBJ1-2; 9 bases align to TRBD1. This CDR3 comprises 11 residues. CDR1 SGHNT and CDR2 YENEEA come from the germline V gene. CDR3: CALGQGNGYTF. CDR3 sequence (DNA): TGTGCTCTGGGACAGGGAAATGGCTACACCTTC. The entire variable domain, with the rest obtained from reference TRBV11-3 and TRBJ1-2, is as follows: EAGVVQSPRYKIIEKKQPVAFWCNPISGHNTLYWYLQNLGQGPELLIRYENEEAVDDSQLPKDRFSAERLKGVDSTLKIQPAELGDSAVYLCALGQGNGYTFGSGTRLTVV.

This clonotype was counted a single time. In DNA, the CDR3 is TGCAGCGTTGTACGGACAGGGAACGAGCAGTACTTC. Translating it yields CSVVRTGNEQYF. This chain joins TRBV29-1 and TRBJ2-7; 8 positions match TRBD1. CDR1 and CDR2 (germline): SQVTM, ANQGSEA. CDR3 size: 12 residues. V lost 4 bases to trimming and J lost 5 bases; unmatched junction nucleotides: 4.

This clonotype was seen only a few times. The V call is TRBV20-1, the J call TRBJ1-4, with D perhaps TRBD1 (5 bases). The CDR3 length is 15 residues. V lost 0 bases to trimming and J lost 3 bases, with 11 bases between them. CDR1 is DFQATT and CDR2 is SNEGSKA in the germline V gene (reference sequence). The DNA for the CDR3 is TGCAGTGCTAGAGATCAGTACAGGTCTAATGAAAAACTGTTTTTT. It translates to CSARDQYRSNEKLFF.

The rearrangement links TRBV20-1 to TRBJ2-7, with 8 bases lining up with TRBD1. Germline lookup yields CDR1 DFQATT and CDR2 SNEGSKA (reference sequence). Trimming took 2 bases from V and 3 from J; bases not matched to a gene: 6. CDR3 size: 14 residues. CDR3 loop: CSARSDRGGYEQYF. The CDR3 DNA is TGCAGTGCTAGATCAGACAGGGGAGGCTACGAGCAGTACTTC.

This clonotype was recorded a few times. The V and J genes are TRBV9 and TRBJ2-7, with D maybe TRBD1 (6 bases). Germline V CDR1 and CDR2: SGDLS, YYNGEE. Between the trimmed V and J ends, which lost 4 bases and 3 bases, there was a span of 14 bases. The CDR3 runs 14 residues. In DNA form, the CDR3 reads TGTGCCAGCAGCCGTCACAGGGAAGTCTACGAGCAGTACTTC. Translation: CASSRHREVYEQYF.